The 12 T cell receptor beta chains below were found in one sample sequenced in a study of response to subunit inactivated influenza vaccine. TCRdb used MiXCR to reprocess the RT-PCR reads, holding one entry per CDR3 protein. The table lists some 600,000 distinct CDR3 sequences, 14% of them singletons. This sample comprised PBMCs from blood, obtained approximately 15 days before vaccination. The receptors derive from a man aged 50 or older who received an inactivated influenza vaccine.

In this sample, this clonotype turned up a few times. This chain joins TRBV6-1 and TRBJ1-4; D is unresolved. Germline V gene lookup returns CDR1 MNHNS and CDR2 SASEGT. The ends were cut back, 4 bases at V and 9 bases at J, with 12 bases in the middle. The CDR3 runs 13 residues. The CDR3 here is CASSATDGQKLFF. CDR3 coding DNA: TGTGCCAGCAGTGCCACGGACGGGCAAAAACTGTTTTTT.

The chain carries TRBV7-2 and TRBJ2-3; the match to TRBD1 covers 8 bases. This CDR3 region has 15 residues. V lost 4 bases and J lost 4; bases outside the gene matches: 7. The V gene's germline CDR1 is SGHTA and CDR2 FQGNSA. CDR3 amino acids: CASSSDRVGPDTQYF. DNA for the CDR3: TGTGCCAGCAGCTCGGACAGGGTAGGCCCAGATACGCAGTATTTT.

This clonotype was recorded a few times. J is TRBJ1-2 and V is TRBV7-9, with 7 positions matching TRBD1. V dropped 4 bases and J dropped 8; count of bases not matched to a gene: 4. Germline lookup yields CDR1 SEHNR and CDR2 FQNEAQ (reference sequence). The CDR3 is 12 amino acids. The CDR3 is CASSSGQVGYTF. CDR3 sequence (DNA): TGTGCCAGCAGCTCCGGACAGGTGGGCTACACCTTC. The complete variable domain, with remaining parts taken from reference TRBV7-9 and TRBJ1-2, reads DTGVSQNPRHKITKRGQNVTFRCDPISEHNRLYWYRQTLGQGPEFLTYFQNEAQLEKSRLLSDRFSAERPKGSFSTLEIQRTEQGDSAMYLCASSSGQVGYTFGSGTRLTVV.

This clonotype was seen at least ten times. This sequence joins TRBV20-1 and TRBJ2-5; possible D gene TRBD2, 6 bases. The CDR3 loop spans 13 amino acids. Germline values: CDR1 DFQATT, CDR2 SNEGSKA (reference sequence). The V and J ends lost 6 bases and 4 bases respectively, with 15 bases between them. Written as DNA, the CDR3 is TGCAGTGCCTGGACTCCGGAGGGAGAGACCCAGTACTTC. It is translated as CSAWTPEGETQYF.

This clonotype has more than one count but fewer than ten. The chain carries TRBV12-3 or TRBV12-4 and TRBJ1-5, with D maybe TRBD1 (6 bases). This CDR3 has 14 amino acids. Trimming removed 5 bases from V and 7 bases from J, with 15 bases in between. As DNA, the CDR3 is TGTGCCAGCAGTCCGAACAGGGTTGGACAGCCCCAGCATTTT. This encodes CASSPNRVGQPQHF.

This clonotype was seen only a few times. V usage is TRBV4-2 and J usage is TRBJ2-5; TRBD2 is a possible D gene (5 bases). Trimming cost V 5 bases and J 3 bases, with 16 bases left between them. There are 15 residues in the CDR3. Germline V gene sequence: CDR1 LGHNA, CDR2 YNFKEQ. The CDR3: CASSAGSRVEETQYF. CDR3 nucleotide sequence: TGTGCCAGCAGCGCGGGTAGTCGGGTGGAAGAGACCCAGTACTTC.

The V call is TRBV27, the J call TRBJ2-7; D remains unclear. V gave up 8 bases and J gave up 4 bases, with 9 bases separating them. The CDR3 contains 11 residues. Germline CDR1 reads MNHEY; CDR2 reads SMNVEV (reference sequence). The CDR3 here is CASDGKYEQYF. The CDR3 nucleotides read TGTGCCAGCGACGGTAAATACGAGCAGTACTTC.

The genes are TRBV20-1 and TRBJ2-1; the match to TRBD2 covers 9 bases. The V gene's germline CDR1 is DFQATT and CDR2 SNEGSKA (reference sequence). The CDR3 contains 18 residues. With 0 bases clipped from V and 2 bases from J, the junction kept 11 bases outside the gene matches. The chain's CDR3 is CSARDPRRGGRAYNEQFF. CDR3 sequence (DNA): TGCAGTGCTAGAGACCCTCGCCGGGGCGGGAGGGCCTACAATGAGCAGTTCTTC.

This clonotype appeared many times. The rearrangement links TRBV9 to TRBJ2-5, with D uncertain. The CDR3 is 18 amino acids. V was clipped by 0 bases and J by 5 bases, with 23 bases between them. Germline-derived CDR1 and CDR2 are SGDLS and YYNGEE. The CDR3 reads CASSVGVHGTVHGETQYF. The CDR3 DNA sequence: TGTGCCAGCAGCGTAGGGGTCCATGGTACCGTGCATGGCGAGACCCAGTACTTC.

There are a few counts of this clonotype. In DNA form, the CDR3 reads TGTGCCACCAGTGGGGCAGCGGGATTGAATGAGCAGTTCTTC. It specifies CATSGAAGLNEQFF. The chain links TRBV24-1 to TRBJ2-1; TRBD2 aligns across 7 bases. There are 14 residues in the CDR3. The trim removed 5 bases at V and 7 bases at J, leaving 7 bases unmatched. Germline V gives CDR1 KGHDR, CDR2 SFDVKD.

The J gene is TRBJ2-3, the V gene TRBV10-3; maybe TRBD1 (5 bases). The V gene lost 4 bases and the J gene lost 0 bases, with 11 bases spanning the gap. The CDR3 loop spans 15 amino acids. Looked up from germline, CDR1 is ENHRY and CDR2 is SYGVKD. The CDR3 DNA follows: TGTGCCATCAGTGGGGGCAAAGCTAGCACAGATACGCAGTATTTT. It is translated as CAISGGKASTDTQYF.

Ten or more counts support this clonotype. V usage is TRBV12-3 or TRBV12-4 and J usage is TRBJ2-2; D not resolved. The CDR3 loop spans 12 amino acids. Trimming left V 5 bases short and J 5 bases short, with 6 bases between. CDR3 DNA sequence: TGTGCCAGCAGTACGAGGACCGGGGAGCTGTTTTTT. This encodes CASSTRTGELFF.